This T cell receptor beta chain derives from a study of blood T cell repertoires in COVID-19. Turning to the study itself: Sites in the United States, Italy and Spain provided acute and convalescent COVID-19 samples. PBMCs, B-cell-depleted T cells, or T cells were the source of the cDNA or gDNA that made up the material.

Per the original data handling: It was from reference gene primer amplification that nucleated cell counts were estimated. TCRdb's table, derived via immunoSEQ multiplex PCR, lists solely in-frame clones and lacks some. From that table come the V and J calls and clone size; the DNA was used to work out D and trimming. The sample lists 150,000 to 200,000 clones; around four fifths were seen once. The CDR3 runs 16 residues. CDR1 and CDR2 (germline): SQVTM, ANQGSEA. Trimming removed 0 bases from V and 8 bases from J; junction bases left unmatched: 12. The chain joins TRBV29-1 to TRBJ1-4; TRBD1 matches 7 bases. The sequenced sample consisted of peripheral blood. This TCR came from a man between 65 and 85 years old who had recovered from COVID-19. CDR3 DNA: TGCAGCGTTGAAGAAGCAGTGTCAGGGGGAAGGGAAAAACTGTTTTTT. This codes for CSVEEAVSGGREKLFF.